A single sample is the source of the 27 T cell receptor beta chains below, sequenced in a study of CD8 T cells in Susac syndrome. With random hexamers, about 0.5 to 1 ug RNA was reverse transcribed. TCRdb redid the calling of the immunoSEQ multiplex PCR reads with MiXCR, one entry per CDR3 protein. The sample carries over 120,000 distinct CDR3 sequences, 85% to 95% recorded once. Sequenced: CD4+ T cells from PBMCs. These receptor sequences come from a human donor with Susac syndrome.

The CDR3 nucleotides are TGTGCCAGCAGCCCCCATCCGAGCCAGCCCCAGCATTTT. Amino acid sequence: CASSPHPSQPQHF. The rearrangement joins TRBV11-2 to TRBJ1-5; D unclear. V dropped 5 bases and J dropped 7 bases, with 12 bases sitting between them. The CDR3 spans 13 residues. Germline-derived CDR1 and CDR2 are SGHAT and FQNNGV. The whole variable domain, filled in from reference TRBV11-2 and TRBJ1-5, reads EAGVAQSPRYKIIEKRQSVAFWCNPISGHATLYWYQQILGQGPKLLIQFQNNGVVDDSQLPKDRFSAERLKGVDSTLKIQPAKLEDSAVYLCASSPHPSQPQHFGDGTRLSIL.

With regard to this clonotype: The junction departs from germline at one end; a sequencing error may be responsible. The genes are TRBV20-1 and TRBJ2-1; 10 bases map to TRBD1. CDR3 size: 13 residues. Germline lookup yields CDR1 DFQATT and CDR2 SNEGSKA (reference sequence). CDR3 coding DNA: TGCAGTGCCAGAGGGACAGGGGTCTCTGAGCAGTTCTTC. Its protein is CSARGTGVSEQFF.

The CDR3 region has the DNA TGTGCCTGTTCGGTTCTAGCGGGCAAAAACATTCAGTACTTC. This sequence encodes CACSVLAGKNIQYF. The rearrangement joins TRBV30 to TRBJ2-4, with TRBD2 matching 8 bases. This CDR3 comprises 14 residues. Germline V gene data show CDR1 as GTSNPN and CDR2 as SVGIG (reference sequence). V shed 6 bases, J shed 3 bases, and the junction held 7 bases outside the gene matches.

The chain recombines TRBV12-3 or TRBV12-4 with TRBJ1-1; maybe TRBD1 (5 bases). The ends were cut back, 8 bases at V and 4 bases at J, with 20 bases in the middle. This CDR3 is built from 15 residues. Here the CDR3 reads CASASPLRQSTEAFF. The CDR3 nucleotides are TGTGCCAGCGCTTCCCCACTCCGACAGAGCACTGAAGCTTTCTTT.

This chain uses TRBV6-6 with TRBJ1-2, with TRBD1 identical over 9 bases. Trimming removed 5 bases from V and 5 bases from J; junction bases left unmatched: 3. CDR1 is MNHNY, CDR2 SVGAGI, per germline (reference sequence). This CDR3 has 13 amino acids. As DNA, the CDR3 is TGTGCCAGCAGTACAGGGGGCCCTTATGGCTACACCTTC. Its translation is CASSTGGPYGYTF.

The chain uses TRBV6-5 and TRBJ1-2; 10 bases match TRBD1. In germline, CDR1 is MNHEY, CDR2 SVGAGI. The CDR3 length is 13 residues. V dropped 6 bases and J dropped 7; count of bases not matched to a gene: 5. The CDR3 sequence is CASRSRDRGGYTF. CDR3 nucleotides: TGTGCCAGCAGGTCCCGGGACAGGGGTGGCTACACCTTC.

As DNA, the CDR3 is TGCGCCAGCAGCTTGGCTACAGGGGATCTTAACACAGATACGCAGTATTTT. Translating gives CASSLATGDLNTDTQYF. This chain joins TRBV5-1 and TRBJ2-3, with 7 bases that match TRBD1. This CDR3 comprises 17 residues. The J segment lost 2 bases and the V segment lost 0 bases, leaving 9 bases of the junction unmatched. Germline loops: CDR1 SGHRS, CDR2 YFSETQ. Variable domain in full (rest from reference TRBV5-1 and TRBJ2-3): KAGVTQTPRYLIKTRGQQVTLSCSPISGHRSVSWYQQTPGQGLQFLFEYFSETQRNKGNFPGRFSGRQFSNSRSEMNVSTLELGDSALYLCASSLATGDLNTDTQYFGPGTRLTVL.

The chain combines TRBV5-1 with TRBJ2-2; 11 bases map to TRBD2. Trimming cost V 0 bases and J 3 bases; bases outside gene matches: 10. The germline CDR1 and CDR2 sequences are SGHRS and YFSETQ. The length of the CDR3 is 19 residues. The DNA of the CDR3 is TGCGCCAGCAGCTTGGATCGTGTGACTAGCGGGGCCCACACCGGGGAGCTGTTTTTT. Protein: CASSLDRVTSGAHTGELFF.

In its sample, this clonotype was seen once. The CDR3 region is CASSPRTGWKETQYF. The CDR3, as DNA: TGTGCCAGCAGTCCCCGGACAGGGTGGAAGGAGACCCAGTACTTC. The chain employs TRBV12-3 or TRBV12-4 and TRBJ2-5; 8 bases map to TRBD1. Trimming removed 5 bases from V and 5 bases from J; junction bases left unmatched: 10. The CDR3 contains 15 residues.

The J gene is TRBJ1-5, the V gene TRBV18; no definite D call. The CDR3 has 13 amino acids. In germline, CDR1 is KGHSH, CDR2 LQKENI. Trimming cost V 2 bases and J 4 bases, with 6 bases left between them. Here the CDR3 reads CASSPSLNQPQHF. The CDR3 DNA reads TGTGCCAGCTCACCATCGCTGAATCAGCCCCAGCATTTT.

The CDR3 DNA reads as TGCGCCAGCAGCCAAGAGACCAACTCGTGGGGAGGCTACACCTTC. This gives the protein CASSQETNSWGGYTF. The chain links TRBV4-3 to TRBJ1-2, with no clear D. The CDR3 consists of 15 residues. Germline-derived CDR1 and CDR2 are LGHNA and YSLEER. V was pared by 0 bases and J by 8 bases, with 16 bases between.

The genes are TRBV30 and TRBJ2-6; maybe TRBD1 (7 bases). The length of the CDR3 is 18 residues. CDR1 and CDR2 (germline): GTSNPN, SVGIG (reference sequence). V lost 0 bases, J lost 4 bases, and 19 bases lay in between. CDR3 nucleotides: TGTGCCTGGAGTGTAGGGGCAGGGGGGTCTCTGGGGGCCAACGTCCTGACTTTC. Protein sequence: CAWSVGAGGSLGANVLTF. The full variable domain, its missing parts supplied by reference TRBV30 and TRBJ2-6, is SQTIHQWPATLVQPVGSPLSLECTVEGTSNPNLYWYRQAAGRGLQLLFYSVGIGQISSEVPQNLSASRPQDRQFILSSKKLLLSDSGFYLCAWSVGAGGSLGANVLTFGAGSRLTVL.

The rearrangement joins TRBV7-9 to TRBJ2-5; 8 bases map to TRBD1. CDR1 and CDR2 from the germline V gene are SEHNR and FQNEAQ (reference sequence). The V gene end was trimmed by 6 bases and the J gene end by 4 bases; junction bases not matched to a gene: 1. This CDR3 contains 12 residues. CDR3 region: CASSTGGETQYF. The CDR3 DNA follows: TGTGCCAGCAGTACAGGGGGAGAGACCCAGTACTTC.

This clonotype was recorded only once. The chain couples TRBV25-1 to TRBJ2-7, with 7 bases that match TRBD1. CDR1 is MGHDK, CDR2 SYGVNS, per germline. This CDR3 has 16 residues. V lost 5 bases, J lost 1 base, and 11 bases stayed unmatched. The CDR3 loop is CASSPVGRGQSYEQYF. CDR3 coding DNA: TGTGCCAGCAGTCCCGTCGGTCGGGGACAGTCCTACGAGCAGTACTTC.

The table lists this clonotype with a few counts. This chain connects TRBV7-9 to TRBJ2-3; TRBD2 aligns across 12 bases. The V gene's germline CDR1 is SEHNR and CDR2 FQNEAQ (reference sequence). The CDR3 has 14 residues. Losses at the gene ends were 3 bases for V and 5 bases for J; bases not matched to a gene: 0. The CDR3, as DNA: TGTGCCAGCAGCTTGGGACTAGCGGGAGATACGCAGTATTTT. Translation: CASSLGLAGDTQYF.

The chain couples TRBV30 to TRBJ1-4; 9 bases match TRBD1. Germline CDR1 is GTSNPN and CDR2 is SVGIG (reference sequence). The junction had 2 bases not matched to a gene; V was cut back by 3 bases and J by 0 bases. The CDR3 runs 15 residues. The CDR3 region is CAWRTGGTTNEKLFF. As DNA, the CDR3 is TGTGCCTGGAGAACAGGGGGCACAACTAATGAAAAACTGTTTTTT.

The chain employs TRBV5-1 and TRBJ1-6; 9 nucleotides agree with TRBD1. The germline V gene has CDR1 SGHRS and CDR2 YFSETQ. V trimming: 2 bases; J trimming: 9 bases; junction bases outside the gene matches: 6. The CDR3 runs 15 residues. CDR3 coding DNA: TGCGCCAGCAGCTTCTCCGGGACAGGGAGTTCACCCCTCCACTTT. Translated, it gives CASSFSGTGSSPLHF. The variable domain in full, completed from reference TRBV5-1 and TRBJ1-6, reads KAGVTQTPRYLIKTRGQQVTLSCSPISGHRSVSWYQQTPGQGLQFLFEYFSETQRNKGNFPGRFSGRQFSNSRSEMNVSTLELGDSALYLCASSFSGTGSSPLHFGNGTRLTVT.

This clonotype occurred once. The chain has TRBV9 and TRBJ2-1; 11 positions agree with TRBD2. Unmatched junction bases numbered 11, after V lost 4 bases and J lost 5 bases. CDR1 is SGDLS, CDR2 YYNGEE, per germline. The CDR3 is 17 amino acids. The CDR3 region has the DNA TGTGCCAGCAGCCCCCGGCTCGGGACTAGCGGTAACAATGAGCAGTTCTTC. Its protein product is CASSPRLGTSGNNEQFF.

This sequence joins TRBV6-4 and TRBJ1-2; D unresolved. Germline CDR1 MRHNA, CDR2 SNTAGT. V lost 3 bases, J lost 4 bases, and 6 bases lay in between. This CDR3 spans 12 amino acids. CDR3 bases: TGTGCCAGCAGTGATGGCGGCTATGGCTACACCTTC. Translation gives CASSDGGYGYTF.

CDR3 loop: CASSQEPRPYNEQFF. CDR3 DNA sequence: TGCGCCAGCAGCCAAGAACCCCGCCCTTACAATGAGCAGTTCTTC. The V call is TRBV4-3, the J call TRBJ2-1, with no clear D. Germline V lookup: CDR1 LGHNA, CDR2 YSLEER. The CDR3 is made up of 15 amino acids. Trimming shortened V by 0 bases and J by 4 bases, and 10 bases separated the two germline ends.

This chain uses TRBV2 with TRBJ2-2; tentative D call: TRBD2 (6 bases). Germline assignment: CDR1 SNHLY and CDR2 FYNNEI. This CDR3 contains 15 residues. Trimming cost V 6 bases and J 8 bases, with 19 bases left between them. CDR3 bases: TGTGCCAGCAGCGGGTGGGACTCCTCCACTGGGGAGCTGTTTTTT. Residues: CASSGWDSSTGELFF.

This chain uses TRBV6-5 with TRBJ1-6; D is perhaps TRBD1 (6 bases). Trimming shortened V by 10 bases and J by 6 bases, and 16 bases separated the two germline ends. Germline V gene data show CDR1 as MNHEY and CDR2 as SVGAGI. CDR3 length: 14 residues. The chain's CDR3 is CATRGQGLNSPLHF. CDR3 coding DNA: TGTGCCACCCGAGGGCAGGGGCTTAATTCACCCCTCCACTTT.

The chain recombines TRBV5-6 with TRBJ2-3; D could derive from TRBD1 or TRBD2 (5 bases each). Trimming shortened V by 4 bases and J by 2 bases, and 11 bases separated the two germline ends. Germline CDR1 is SGHDT and CDR2 is YYEEEE. The CDR3 spans 14 residues. Here the CDR3 reads CASSKGRNTDTQYF. For the CDR3, the DNA is TGTGCCAGCAGCAAGGGACGGAACACAGATACGCAGTATTTT.

This clonotype has just one count. CDR3 region: CASSSAVNNEQFF. In DNA form, the CDR3 reads TGTGCCAGCAGCTCAGCGGTTAACAATGAGCAGTTCTTC. The chain employs TRBV7-3 and TRBJ2-1, with D tentatively TRBD2 (5 bases). This CDR3 is built from 13 residues. V shed 4 bases and J shed 5 bases, with 9 bases lying between them. CDR1 SGHTA and CDR2 FQGTGA come from the germline V gene.

The chain combines TRBV9 with TRBJ2-3; D is unresolved. The germline V gene encodes CDR1 SGDLS and CDR2 YYNGEE. V was shortened by 0 bases and J by 2 bases, with 4 bases between the two germline ends. The CDR3 consists of 13 residues. CDR3 coding DNA: TGTGCCAGCAGCGTAGTTAACACAGATACGCAGTATTTT. Protein product: CASSVVNTDTQYF.

The rearrangement uses TRBV2 and TRBJ2-5; 7 positions match TRBD1. CDR1 is SNHLY, CDR2 FYNNEI, per germline. The CDR3 extends over 15 amino acids. The V and J ends lost 4 bases and 5 bases, in that order; junction bases with no gene match: 10. In DNA, the CDR3 is TGTGCCAGCAGTGGAAGTCGGACAGGCGGGGAGACCCAGTACTTC. It codes for CASSGSRTGGETQYF.

The chain combines TRBV20-1 with TRBJ2-2; the D call may be TRBD1 or TRBD2 (6 bases each). With 7 bases removed from V and 4 bases from J, the gap between germline ends came to 10 bases. This CDR3 has 12 residues. Per germline, CDR1 DFQATT and CDR2 SNEGSKA (reference sequence). CDR3 DNA: TGCAGTGGGAGGGGGAGCACCGGGGAGCTGTTTTTT. Amino acid sequence: CSGRGSTGELFF.